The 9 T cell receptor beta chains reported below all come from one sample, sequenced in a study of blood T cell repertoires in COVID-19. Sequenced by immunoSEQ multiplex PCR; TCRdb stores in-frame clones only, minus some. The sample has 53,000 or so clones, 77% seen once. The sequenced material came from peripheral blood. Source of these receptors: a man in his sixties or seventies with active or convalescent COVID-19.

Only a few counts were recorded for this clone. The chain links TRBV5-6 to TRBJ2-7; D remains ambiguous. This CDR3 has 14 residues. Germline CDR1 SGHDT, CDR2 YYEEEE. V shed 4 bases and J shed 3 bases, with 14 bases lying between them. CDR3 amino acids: CASSTTRRVYEQYF. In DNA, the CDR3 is TGTGCCAGCAGCACGACCCGACGGGTCTACGAGCAGTACTTC.

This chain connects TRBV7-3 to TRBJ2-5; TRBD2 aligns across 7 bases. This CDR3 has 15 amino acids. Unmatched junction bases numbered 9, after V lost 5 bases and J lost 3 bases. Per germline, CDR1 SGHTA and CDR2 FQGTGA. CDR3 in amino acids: CASSPGGGGKETQYF. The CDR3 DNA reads TGTGCCAGCAGCCCTGGAGGCGGGGGAAAAGAGACCCAGTACTTC.

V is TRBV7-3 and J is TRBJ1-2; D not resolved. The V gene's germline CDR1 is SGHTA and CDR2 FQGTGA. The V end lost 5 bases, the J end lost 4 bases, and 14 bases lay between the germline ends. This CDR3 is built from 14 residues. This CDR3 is CASSPNRGLYGYTF. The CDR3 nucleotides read TGTGCCAGCAGCCCCAATCGGGGTCTCTATGGCTACACCTTC.

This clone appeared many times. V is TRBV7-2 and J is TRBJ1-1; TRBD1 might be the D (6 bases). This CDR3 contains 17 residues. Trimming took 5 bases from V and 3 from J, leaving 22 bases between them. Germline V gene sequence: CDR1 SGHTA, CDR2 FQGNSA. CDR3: CASSLVAVGAGYTEAFF. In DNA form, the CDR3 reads TGTGCCAGCAGCCTCGTCGCCGTGGGGGCAGGGTACACTGAAGCTTTCTTT.

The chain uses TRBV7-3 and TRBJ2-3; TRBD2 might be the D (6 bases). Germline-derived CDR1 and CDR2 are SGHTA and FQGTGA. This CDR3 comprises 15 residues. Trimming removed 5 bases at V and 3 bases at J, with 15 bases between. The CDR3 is CASSPGLGGTDTQYF. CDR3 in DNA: TGTGCCAGCAGCCCCGGACTGGGGGGTACAGATACGCAGTATTTT.

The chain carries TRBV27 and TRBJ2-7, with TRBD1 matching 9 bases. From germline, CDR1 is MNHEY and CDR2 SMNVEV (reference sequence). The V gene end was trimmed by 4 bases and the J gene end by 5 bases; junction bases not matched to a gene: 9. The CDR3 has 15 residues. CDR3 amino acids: CASSSPGTGSDEQYF. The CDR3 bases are TGTGCCAGCAGTTCCCCCGGGACAGGGTCTGACGAGCAGTACTTC.

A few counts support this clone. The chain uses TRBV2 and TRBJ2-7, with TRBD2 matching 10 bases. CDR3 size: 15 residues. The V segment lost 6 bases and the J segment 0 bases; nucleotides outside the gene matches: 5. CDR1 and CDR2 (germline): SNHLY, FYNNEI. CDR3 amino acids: CASSLERGGSYEQYF. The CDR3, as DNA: TGTGCCAGCAGCTTAGAGCGGGGGGGCTCCTACGAGCAGTACTTC.

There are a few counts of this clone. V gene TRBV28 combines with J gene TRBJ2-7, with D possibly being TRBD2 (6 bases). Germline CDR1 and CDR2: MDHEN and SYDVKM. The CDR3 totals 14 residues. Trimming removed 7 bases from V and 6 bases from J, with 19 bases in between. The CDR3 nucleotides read TGTGCCAGCACTGGAGGAGGGACGCATCTCGAGCAGTACTTC. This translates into CASTGGGTHLEQYF.

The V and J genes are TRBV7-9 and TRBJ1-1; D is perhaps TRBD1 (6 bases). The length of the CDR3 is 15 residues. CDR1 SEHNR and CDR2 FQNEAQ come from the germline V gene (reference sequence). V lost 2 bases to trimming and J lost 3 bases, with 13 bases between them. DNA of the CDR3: TGTGCCAGCAGCTTACGACAGGTTTCTCACACTGAAGCTTTCTTT. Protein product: CASSLRQVSHTEAFF. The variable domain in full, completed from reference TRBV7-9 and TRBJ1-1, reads DTGVSQNPRHKITKRGQNVTFRCDPISEHNRLYWYRQTLGQGPEFLTYFQNEAQLEKSRLLSDRFSAERPKGSFSTLEIQRTEQGDSAMYLCASSLRQVSHTEAFFGQGTRLTVV.